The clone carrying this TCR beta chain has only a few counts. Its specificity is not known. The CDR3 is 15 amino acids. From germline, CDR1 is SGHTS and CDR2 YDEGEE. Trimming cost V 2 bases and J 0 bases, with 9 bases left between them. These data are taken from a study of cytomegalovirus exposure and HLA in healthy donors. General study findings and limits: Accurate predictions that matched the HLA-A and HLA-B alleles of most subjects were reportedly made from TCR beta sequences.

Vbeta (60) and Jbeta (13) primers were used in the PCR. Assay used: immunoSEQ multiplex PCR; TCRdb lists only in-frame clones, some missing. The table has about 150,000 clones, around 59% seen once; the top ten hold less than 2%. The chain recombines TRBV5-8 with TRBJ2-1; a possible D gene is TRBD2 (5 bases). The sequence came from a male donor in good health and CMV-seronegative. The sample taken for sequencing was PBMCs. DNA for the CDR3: TGTGCCAGCAGCTTTGAGGGTGGCTCCTACAATGAGCAGTTCTTC. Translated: CASSFEGGSYNEQFF.